These 2 T cell receptor beta chains share one sample of origin, sequenced in a study of shared T cell receptors in the human thymus. The table came from immunoSEQ multiplex PCR; TCRdb's copy has only in-frame clones and leaves some out. The repertoire holds about 660,000 clones, around 87% seen once, with roughly 0.0094% in the top ten. The sample also formed part of further work on human thymus T cells.

The sequencing sample was made of thymocytes. The receptor source for this set is a boy under two years old with a congenital heart defect.

A single count supports this clone. The V and J genes are TRBV12-5 and TRBJ1-5; 8 bases are a match to TRBD1. Germline CDR1 and CDR2: LGHNT and FRNRAP. After removal of 0 bases from V and 1 base from J, the junction contained 8 bases not matched to a gene. This CDR3 has 18 residues. The DNA of the CDR3 is TGTGCTAGTGGTTTGGTACCCCAGGGGGCTTCGAGCAATCAGCCCCAGCATTTT. This translates into CASGLVPQGASSNQPQHF.

The rearrangement links TRBV4-1 to TRBJ2-7; D gene unclear. CDR1 and CDR2 (germline): MGHRA, YSYEKL. The CDR3 contains 14 residues. Trimming removed 4 bases from V and 3 bases from J, with 13 bases in between. In DNA, the CDR3 is TGCGCCAGCAGCCGCGCGACTGTAGGCTACGAGCAGTACTTC. Amino acids: CASSRATVGYEQYF.